The sequence of this T cell receptor (beta chain) was determined in a study of T cells in Graves' hyperthyroidism and ophthalmopathy (dated by TCRdb to the late 2010s). Study-wide context: Peripheral blood was collected at initial diagnosis, before any treatment. To identify TCR V-J signatures that set the groups apart, the researchers used a discovery cohort of about a hundred patients, made up of under 50 with Graves' ophthalmopathy and some 58 with stable Graves' hyperthyroidism. An independent validation cohort of around 20 hyperthyroidism patients and 17 patients who later progressed to ophthalmopathy tested prospective prediction of ophthalmopathy. The 95 to 100 discovery patients were divided at random into training and test sets in a 7:3 ratio. In over five Graves' hyperthyroidism patients, the study also compared T-cell repertoires from thyroid tissue with T-cell repertoires from blood. Once sampling was done, hyperthyroidism patients were given methimazole at a starting dose of 30 mg daily, whereas ophthalmopathy patients were given high-dose intravenous methylprednisolone. According to the paper, TCR Vbeta CDR3 sequencing was carried out on about 140 peripheral blood samples, which came from under 50 ophthalmopathy, under 85 hyperthyroidism and about 17 progressor patients. Broader findings and caveats from the paper: In cross-validation, a model built on a 13 V-J signature told ophthalmopathy apart from stable hyperthyroidism with less than 90% sensitivity and roughly 83% specificity, and in testing the same model reached 80%/75%. Sample size was not statistically predetermined, and blinding of investigators to group allocation was not performed. In validation, the model predicted progression to ophthalmopathy with approximately 70% sensitivity and over 72% specificity, a median of around six months before onset. Most expanded thyroid clonotypes (frequency above 0.001) were also detected in blood, suggesting blood repertoires may reflect thyroid immune responses.

TCR beta CDR3 regions were amplified from RNA transcripts. A first-round RT-PCR of the TCR CDR3 used the HTBI primer set with the Qiagen OneStep RT-PCR kit. A second multiplex PCR round built the libraries, followed by size selection and purification. The libraries were sequenced on an Illumina HiSeq2000 using paired-end 100 bp reads. In the authors' own workflow: Raw data were processed with SOAPnuke, discarding reads with adapters, uncalled bases, mean Phred below 15, or no exact constant-primer or identifier match. COPE v1.2.5 was used to merge high-quality paired reads, and clonotypes were defined as unique nucleotide sequences. MiTCR v1.1 was used to align the clonotypes against IMGT TRBV, TRBD and TRBJ reference segments. Analysis was restricted to V-J combinations with a frequency above 0.0001, which covered roughly 99% of repertoires. The TCS score was defined as F50 (clonal expansion) divided by E x V (chaos), with BLOSUM62-based TCRdist calculated between CDR3 peptides within each V-J. Welch's t-statistics and random forest reduced 500 to 650 V-J features to fewer than 15, which were used in a naive Bayes classifier (R e1071). TCRdb took the public reads, trimmed them with fastp at Q25, ran MiXCR for clone calling and kept in-frame beta chains. CDR3 protein duplicates are merged, each entry listing the most common genes and DNA. TCRdb's processing, not the study's, gives the V and J calls here. This sample gives about 400,000 distinct CDR3 sequences in total; about 16% of them show up just once. Over 25% of the sample goes to the ten largest clones.

CDR1 and CDR2 were assigned from the germline V gene as SGHRS and YFSETQ. The CDR3 measures 17 amino acids from cysteine to phenylalanine. The DNA shown is the 51-base CDR3, in frame from base 1. The V end gives up 4 bases and the J end 3 bases, leaving 7 bases in the junction not matched to a gene. Stable Graves' hyperthyroidism was defined as no progression to ophthalmopathy during 18 months of follow-up. Hyperthyroidism patients were newly diagnosed, with disease duration under 2 months, and aged 18 to 65 years. Any patient with an uncontrolled infection, another autoimmune disease, pregnancy or lactation was excluded. Diagnoses relied on clinical symptoms, serum thyroxine and TRAb, thyroid ultrasound and orbital computed tomography. PBMCs were isolated from about 9.1 ml of fresh peripheral blood by Ficoll-Paque density gradient centrifugation. Trizol reagent was used to extract total RNA, and RNA quality was then checked on an Agilent 2100 Bioanalyzer.

This clonotype was seen more than once but under ten times. The specificity of this receptor is unknown. No much larger clone is present one base from it, and per-base qualities are unavailable. The TCR was taken from a woman under 40 with Graves' hyperthyroidism. The chain is assembled from TRBV5-1 and TRBJ1-4, with 12 central nucleotides matching TRBD1. What was sequenced was blood. The DNA sequence reads TGCGCCAGCAGCGTCGGGACAGGGGGCGCCCCTAATGAAAAACTGTTTTTT. Its amino acids are CASSVGTGGAPNEKLFF.